Listed here are 32 T cell receptor beta chains from one sample, sequenced in a study of blood T cell repertoires in COVID-19. The data were produced by immunoSEQ multiplex PCR, yet TCRdb's version contains in-frame clones alone and is incomplete. The table lists roughly 90,000 clones, more than 65% of them singletons, with 15% to 20% in the top ten. The sequencing input was peripheral blood. The origin of the receptors is a human donor in a cohort sampled during active COVID-19.

The genes are TRBV5-1 and TRBJ1-4; D is uncertain. This CDR3 spans 16 amino acids. From germline, CDR1 is SGHRS and CDR2 YFSETQ. Trimming stripped 2 bases from V and 0 bases from J, with 11 bases between. DNA of the CDR3: TGCGCCAGCAGCTTTGGAGGTGGTGCAACTAATGAAAAACTGTTTTTT. Amino acids: CASSFGGGATNEKLFF.

The V gene is TRBV19, the J gene TRBJ1-6, with D unresolved. The CDR3 sequence is 15 residues long. Germline V gene lookup returns CDR1 LNHDA and CDR2 SQIVND (reference sequence). The V end was cut by 6 bases, the J end by 0 bases, with 9 bases between. CDR3 sequence: CASRWESSYNSPLHF. The CDR3 coding sequence is TGTGCCAGTAGGTGGGAGAGCTCCTATAATTCACCCCTCCACTTT.

This clone was detected a few times. The J gene is TRBJ1-3, the V gene TRBV6-6; 8 bases line up with TRBD1. Germline V CDR1 and CDR2: MNHNY, SVGAGI (reference sequence). This CDR3 region has 15 residues. V dropped 6 bases and J dropped 1; count of bases not matched to a gene: 5. The CDR3: CASSQTGGSGNTIYF. CDR3 coding DNA: TGTGCCAGCAGCCAAACAGGGGGGTCTGGAAACACCATATATTTT.

As DNA, the CDR3 is TGTGCCAGCAAAACAGGGGGATCACCCCTCCACTTT. Its protein product is CASKTGGSPLHF. The chain employs TRBV2 and TRBJ1-6, with 8 positions matching TRBD1. The V gene end was trimmed by 7 bases and the J gene end by 10 bases; junction bases not matched to a gene: 3. The CDR3 sequence is 12 residues long. Germline CDR1 SNHLY, CDR2 FYNNEI.

This chain links TRBV9 with TRBJ1-2, with TRBD1 as a possible D gene (6 bases). From germline, CDR1 is SGDLS and CDR2 YYNGEE. V lost 4 bases and J 1 base, leaving 14 bases between the germline ends. CDR3 length: 15 residues. The CDR3 region has the DNA TGTGCCAGCAGCCCAGACGACAGGCTTAACTATGGCTACACCTTC. This translates into CASSPDDRLNYGYTF.

The genes are TRBV5-1 and TRBJ2-3, with TRBD1 as a possible D gene (6 bases). Looked up from germline, CDR1 is SGHRS and CDR2 is YFSETQ. The CDR3 totals 15 residues. Trimming took 6 bases from V and 6 from J, leaving 20 bases between them. The CDR3 coding sequence is TGCGCCAGCACCCCAGGGGCCGCCACAGATGATACGCAGTATTTT. Its translation is CASTPGAATDDTQYF.

The chain has TRBV19 and TRBJ1-5; D is possibly TRBD1 (5 bases). Trimming cost V 1 base and J 6 bases, with 13 bases left between them. The CDR3 totals 15 residues. Per germline, CDR1 LNHDA and CDR2 SQIVND (reference sequence). The CDR3 sequence is CASSIGPGGTQPQHF. Here the CDR3 DNA reads TGTGCCAGTAGTATAGGGCCTGGGGGGACTCAGCCCCAGCATTTT.

The rearrangement links TRBV9 to TRBJ2-5; TRBD2 aligns across 11 bases. Germline assignment: CDR1 SGDLS and CDR2 YYNGEE. The CDR3 has 16 residues. The ends lost 0 bases at V and 6 bases at J; junction bases unmatched: 7. CDR3 residues: CASSVASGGPIKTQYF. The DNA of the CDR3 is TGTGCCAGCAGCGTAGCTAGCGGGGGGCCCATTAAGACCCAGTACTTC.

J is TRBJ2-1 and V is TRBV6-5; TRBD1 matches 10 bases. V lost 3 bases and J lost 7; bases outside the gene matches: 6. This CDR3 comprises 15 residues. The germline CDR1 and CDR2 sequences are MNHEY and SVGAGI. The CDR3 DNA follows: TGTGCCAGCAGTTATGGGACAGGGGTCTTGAATGAGCAGTTCTTC. Translating gives CASSYGTGVLNEQFF.

V and J are TRBV24-1 and TRBJ2-5; TRBD2 aligns across 10 bases. The CDR3 is 20 amino acids. Germline V lookup: CDR1 KGHDR, CDR2 SFDVKD. V was clipped by 0 bases and J by 2 bases; unmatched bases: 14. The CDR3 sequence is CATSDLGRASGRVFQETQYF. The CDR3 coding sequence is TGTGCCACCAGTGATTTGGGTCGGGCTAGCGGGAGAGTTTTTCAAGAGACCCAGTACTTC.

Comments on this clone: This sample also contains other DNA sequences that code for the same CDR3. V gene TRBV18 combines with J gene TRBJ2-7; TRBD1 aligns across 12 bases. The ends lost 6 bases at V and 4 bases at J; junction bases unmatched: 7. The CDR3 contains 15 residues. Germline loops: CDR1 KGHSH, CDR2 LQKENI. For the CDR3, the DNA is TGTGCCAGCTCGCTACCGGGACAGGGGGCTTACGAGCAGTACTTC. Its protein is CASSLPGQGAYEQYF. The whole variable domain, remainder taken from reference TRBV18 and TRBJ2-7, is NAGVMQNPRHLVRRRGQEARLRCSPMKGHSHVYWYRQLPEEGLKFMVYLQKENIIDESGMPKERFSAEFPKEGPSILRIQQVVRGDSAAYFCASSLPGQGAYEQYFGPGTRLTVT.

This clone was counted only a few times. This chain uses TRBV7-4 with TRBJ1-4, with D possibly TRBD1 on 5 matching bases. The CDR3 has 15 residues. Trimming pared 3 bases from V and 4 bases from J, leaving 12 bases between. Germline loops: CDR1 SGHVT, CDR2 SQSDAQ. DNA of the CDR3: TGTGCCAGCAGCTTGGCAGGGTCGGGTAATGAAAAACTGTTTTTT. It encodes CASSLAGSGNEKLFF.

The chain links TRBV4-1 to TRBJ1-3; maybe TRBD1 (5 bases). CDR1 MGHRA and CDR2 YSYEKL come from the germline V gene. V lost 1 base, J lost 11 bases, and 9 bases lay in between. The CDR3 consists of 12 residues. The CDR3 region has the DNA TGCGCCAGCAGCCAAGGGCGGGGCCCCATATATTTT. Its protein is CASSQGRGPIYF.

The chain joins TRBV28 to TRBJ1-5, with 8 bases fitting TRBD1. The CDR3 extends over 15 amino acids. Germline values: CDR1 MDHEN, CDR2 SYDVKM. The V gene end was trimmed by 5 bases and the J gene end by 5 bases; junction bases not matched to a gene: 8. The CDR3 reads CASSTPQTGDQPQHF. The CDR3 coding sequence is TGTGCCAGCAGTACCCCTCAGACAGGGGATCAGCCCCAGCATTTT. Looking up the rest from reference TRBV28 and TRBJ1-5 gives the full variable domain: DVKVTQSSRYLVKRTGEKVFLECVQDMDHENMFWYRQDPGLGLRLIYFSYDVKMKEKGDIPEGYSVSREKKERFSLILESASTNQTSMYLCASSTPQTGDQPQHFGDGTRLSIL.

The CDR3 region is CASSPGRSGNSPLHF. The CDR3 coding sequence is TGTGCCAGCTCACCAGGGCGGTCGGGAAACTCACCCCTCCACTTT. The chain employs TRBV18 and TRBJ1-6, with D unresolved. Trimming stripped 2 bases from V and 10 bases from J, with 15 bases between. The CDR3 has 15 amino acids. CDR1 is KGHSH and CDR2 is LQKENI in the germline V gene.

This chain connects TRBV30 to TRBJ1-1, with 7 nucleotides matching TRBD1. CDR1 GTSNPN and CDR2 SVGIG come from the germline V gene (reference sequence). Trimming took 3 bases from V and 4 from J; bases not matched to a gene: 11. This CDR3 has 15 residues. CDR3 amino acids: CAWRIQGVFFTEAFF. As DNA, the CDR3 is TGTGCCTGGAGGATCCAGGGGGTCTTTTTCACTGAAGCTTTCTTT.

This clone has only a few counts. The chain combines TRBV5-6 with TRBJ1-6; TRBD1 agrees at 9 bases. Losses at the gene ends were 4 bases for V and 9 bases for J; bases not matched to a gene: 8. The germline CDR1 and CDR2 sequences are SGHDT and YYEEEE. The CDR3 totals 15 residues. CDR3 protein: CASSGGTGRSSPLHF. For the CDR3, the DNA is TGTGCCAGCAGCGGGGGGACAGGGAGGAGTTCACCCCTCCACTTT.

The chain couples TRBV14 to TRBJ1-4; D perhaps matches TRBD1 (6 bases). Per the germline V gene, CDR1 is SGHDN and CDR2 is FVKESK. This CDR3 is built from 15 residues. The V end was cut by 4 bases, the J end by 6 bases, with 15 bases between. This chain's CDR3 is CASSPSGRGDEKLFF. CDR3 in DNA: TGTGCCAGCAGCCCCTCCGGCAGGGGCGATGAAAAACTGTTTTTT.

The chain couples TRBV5-1 to TRBJ1-2; 8 nucleotides align to TRBD1. With V trimmed by 4 bases and J by 2 bases, 4 bases remained unmatched. This CDR3 contains 14 residues. Germline V gene sequence: CDR1 SGHRS, CDR2 YFSETQ. The DNA of the CDR3 is TGCGCCAGCAGCACAGGGGGAACCAACTATGGCTACACCTTC. This codes for CASSTGGTNYGYTF. Full variable domain (missing parts from reference TRBV5-1 and TRBJ1-2): KAGVTQTPRYLIKTRGQQVTLSCSPISGHRSVSWYQQTPGQGLQFLFEYFSETQRNKGNFPGRFSGRQFSNSRSEMNVSTLELGDSALYLCASSTGGTNYGYTFGSGTRLTVV.

V is TRBV5-4 and J is TRBJ2-1; D possibly corresponds to TRBD1 (6 bases). This CDR3 is 11 amino acids long. Germline V lookup: CDR1 SGHNT, CDR2 YYREEE (reference sequence). Deletions cut 9 bases from V and 7 bases from J, with 11 bases between. The CDR3 nucleotides read TGTGCCATGGCAAGGGGGAATGAGCAGTTCTTC. Amino acids: CAMARGNEQFF.

This chain uses TRBV2 with TRBJ1-4, with TRBD1 matching over 7 bases. The trim removed 7 bases at V and 0 bases at J, leaving 2 bases unmatched. The germline gives CDR1 SNHLY, CDR2 FYNNEI. This CDR3 is built from 14 residues. DNA for the CDR3: TGTGCCAGCAAGGGACAGTCAACTAATGAAAAACTGTTTTTT. Its translation is CASKGQSTNEKLFF.

V and J are TRBV7-6 and TRBJ2-7; 11 bases are shared with TRBD1. Losses at the gene ends were 5 bases for V and 6 bases for J; bases not matched to a gene: 9. This CDR3 region has 15 residues. Per the germline V gene, CDR1 is SGHVS and CDR2 is FNYEAQ. CDR3 sequence: CASSPRGQGAAEQYF. The CDR3 DNA follows: TGTGCCAGCAGCCCCCGCGGACAGGGGGCGGCCGAGCAGTACTTC.

This clone was observed a handful of times. The J gene is TRBJ1-1, the V gene TRBV7-9, with D possibly being TRBD1 (6 bases). Germline CDR1 reads SEHNR; CDR2 reads FQNEAQ (reference sequence). Trimming took 2 bases from V and 2 from J, leaving 9 bases between them. The CDR3 covers 14 residues. The CDR3 protein is CASSLPGHNTEAFF. As DNA, the CDR3 is TGTGCCAGCAGCTTACCGGGACACAACACTGAAGCTTTCTTT.

This chain uses TRBV6-5 with TRBJ1-5; D is undetermined. V was clipped by 8 bases and J by 0 bases, with 14 bases between them. This CDR3 contains 15 residues. CDR1 is MNHEY, CDR2 SVGAGI, per germline. As DNA, the CDR3 is TGTGCCAGCCAACTGAGTAAGAATAGCAATCAGCCCCAGCATTTT. Residues: CASQLSKNSNQPQHF.

This clone was picked up one time. The chain recombines TRBV10-3 with TRBJ1-6, with a weak D call TRBD1 (5 bases). This CDR3 region has 15 residues. The germline V and J ends were trimmed by 0 bases and 10 bases, with 13 bases remaining between them. Per germline, CDR1 ENHRY and CDR2 SYGVKD. The CDR3 sequence: CAISESAGLGSPLHF. In DNA form, the CDR3 reads TGTGCCATCAGTGAGTCTGCAGGGTTAGGGTCACCCCTCCACTTT.

This chain connects TRBV9 to TRBJ1-1; the D gene is possibly TRBD1 (6 bases). The CDR3 runs 15 residues. V was trimmed by 0 bases and J by 4 bases, leaving 13 bases between them. Germline values: CDR1 SGDLS, CDR2 YYNGEE. In nucleotides, the CDR3 is TGTGCCAGCAGCGTAGATCCCGAGGGGGTCACTGAAGCTTTCTTT. This sequence encodes CASSVDPEGVTEAFF.

This clone was observed a few times. The chain links TRBV24-1 to TRBJ2-3, with 8 bases fitting TRBD2. CDR3 length: 14 amino acids. From germline, CDR1 is KGHDR and CDR2 SFDVKD. The V segment lost 7 bases and the J segment 2 bases; nucleotides outside the gene matches: 4. CDR3 in amino acids: CATRAGGYTDTQYF. The CDR3 region has the DNA TGTGCCACCAGGGCGGGGGGCTACACAGATACGCAGTATTTT.

The rearrangement links TRBV27 to TRBJ1-1; tentatively, D is TRBD1 (5 bases). The ends were cut back, 3 bases at V and 1 base at J, with 15 bases in the middle. Germline V gene lookup returns CDR1 MNHEY and CDR2 SMNVEV (reference sequence). The CDR3 totals 16 residues. CDR3 residues: CASSFGRGFGNTEAFF. Here the CDR3 DNA reads TGTGCCAGCAGTTTTGGCCGGGGGTTTGGGAACACTGAAGCTTTCTTT.

In this sample, this clone turned up once. The J gene is TRBJ1-4, the V gene TRBV7-2, with D tentatively TRBD1 (6 bases). CDR3 length: 16 amino acids. CDR1 and CDR2 from the germline V gene are SGHTA and FQGNSA. With 1 base removed from V and 4 bases from J, the gap between germline ends came to 13 bases. CDR3 amino acids: CASSLDSSGVNEKLFF. CDR3 DNA: TGTGCCAGCAGCTTAGATAGTTCAGGGGTTAATGAAAAACTGTTTTTT.

This clone was observed once. The chain combines TRBV3-1 (or the pseudogene TRBV3-2) with TRBJ2-5; weak D call: TRBD2 (7 bases). V lost 4 bases to trimming and J lost 1 base, with 19 bases between them. The CDR3 contains 17 residues. CDR1 and CDR2 (germline): LGHDT, YNNKEL (reference sequence). This CDR3 is CASSLTGERGGQETQYF. The CDR3 DNA sequence: TGTGCCAGCAGCCTGACTGGAGAAAGGGGGGGCCAAGAGACCCAGTACTTC.

This clone was seen a few times. The gene calls are TRBV7-3 and TRBJ2-2; D ambiguous. Between the trimmed V and J ends, which lost 5 bases and 7 bases, there was a span of 11 bases. The CDR3 covers 13 residues. The germline V gene encodes CDR1 SGHTA and CDR2 FQGTGA. CDR3: CASSPNPGGELFF. The CDR3 DNA sequence: TGTGCCAGCAGCCCCAATCCGGGCGGGGAGCTGTTTTTT.

This clone was picked up one time. The genes are TRBV15 and TRBJ1-5; a possible D gene is TRBD1 (6 bases). Trimming cost V 1 base and J 5 bases, with 12 bases left between them. From germline, CDR1 is LNHNV and CDR2 YYDKDF (reference sequence). The CDR3 sequence is 15 residues long. CDR3 protein: CATSRGGQGHQPQHF. In DNA, the CDR3 is TGTGCCACCAGCAGAGGGGGGCAGGGCCATCAGCCCCAGCATTTT.